This record covers a single T cell receptor beta chain. Followed longitudinally, the Seattle patients had been enrolled during active infection. Assay used: immunoSEQ multiplex PCR; TCRdb lists only in-frame clones, some missing. The sample includes roughly 340,000 clones, about nine tenths of them seen just once. This record comes from a study of blood T cell repertoires in COVID-19. CDR3 size: 13 residues. Germline CDR1 is SGHTA and CDR2 is FQGNSA. Unmatched junction bases numbered 1, after V lost 2 bases and J lost 4 bases. J is TRBJ2-5 and V is TRBV7-2; TRBD2 agrees at 7 bases. Sequenced material: peripheral blood. This receptor was obtained from a woman aged 45-65 years with COVID-19, enrolled during active disease. This chain's CDR3 is CASSLRGVETQYF. For the CDR3, the DNA is TGTGCCAGCAGCTTACGGGGGGTAGAGACCCAGTACTTC.